These 2 T cell receptor beta chains were all obtained from the same sample, sequenced in a study of cytomegalovirus exposure and HLA in healthy donors. The PCR employed 60 Vbeta primers together with 13 Jbeta primers. The repertoire was sequenced with immunoSEQ multiplex PCR; TCRdb's copy has only in-frame clones and lacks some. The sample gives approximately 190,000 clones, 81% of which show up once; about 2% is in the top ten. The sequencing sample was made of PBMCs. The receptor set was obtained from a woman younger than 35 in good health and CMV-seropositive.

The chain has TRBV2 and TRBJ2-1; TRBD1 matches at 7 bases. The CDR3 has 14 amino acids. Germline trimming cut 6 bases from V and 9 bases from J; bases unmatched to any gene: 11. The germline CDR1 and CDR2 sequences are SNHLY and FYNNEI. The CDR3 region is CASSRDSDPREQFF. CDR3 coding DNA: TGTGCCAGCAGCCGGGACAGCGACCCACGTGAGCAGTTCTTC. Full variable domain (rest looked up from reference TRBV2 and TRBJ2-1): EPEVTQTPSHQVTQMGQEVILRCVPISNHLYFYWYRQILGQKVEFLVSFYNNEISEKSEIFDDQFSVERPDGSNFTLKIRSTKLEDSAMYFCASSRDSDPREQFFGPGTRLTVL.

The CDR3 nucleotides are TGTGCCAGCAGCTTCCGCCGATCCGGGACAGGGGGCGCATCTCAAACCTACGAGCAGTACTTC. It encodes CASSFRRSGTGGASQTYEQYF. The V call is TRBV7-3, the J call TRBJ2-7; 12 bases match TRBD1. CDR3 length equals 21 residues. Germline V lookup: CDR1 SGHTA, CDR2 FQGTGA. V shed 3 bases, J shed 2 bases, and the junction held 20 bases outside the gene matches. Full variable domain (missing parts from reference TRBV7-3 and TRBJ2-7): GAGVSQTPSNKVTEKGKYVELRCDPISGHTALYWYRQSLGQGPEFLIYFQGTGAADDSGLPNDRFFAVRPEGSVSTLKIQRTERGDSAVYLCASSFRRSGTGGASQTYEQYFGPGTRLTVT.